Here is one T cell receptor beta chain with its context. Its antigen has not been determined. Qualities for individual bases were not recorded, and no much larger clone is one base off. This entry comes from a study of beta chain features in type 1 diabetes (dated by TCRdb to the late 2010s). Study-level background: Patients and healthy donors did not differ in mean age, gender distribution, total cell number or subset yield. A total of around 100 million sorted cells were examined across all samples, and RNA yield correlated strongly with the number of cells per subset. The study compared the TCRB repertoires of sorted circulating CD4+ T cell subsets in recently diagnosed type 1 diabetes patients with those in matched healthy donors. Whereas all 30 or so donors provided naive and central memory subsets, regulatory and stem cell-like memory subsets were isolated from just 8 patients and about 8 healthy donors.

All of the isolated RNA was reverse transcribed with the High Capacity cDNA Reverse Transcription Kit, so expressed TCRB transcripts were sequenced. Deep immunoSEQ sequencing was performed on naive, central memory and regulatory T cell samples, with an average of around 3.4 million total reads per sample. Sorted cells were lysed in RLT buffer and RNA was extracted with DNase-treated RNeasy Micro or Mini kits, depending on cell number. To prevent cross-contamination, each cell subset was processed individually, whereas patient and healthy donor samples were processed jointly. TCRB sequences were amplified from cDNA with the immunoSEQ multiplex PCR, producing 87-bp fragments spanning the CDR3 region. The amplicons were sequenced using the Illumina HiSeq platform. From the authors' description of their analysis: Synthetic template baselines were used to correct PCR bias computationally, reads within Hamming distance 2 were collapsed together, and singletons that could not be merged were discarded. By aligning reads against IMGT, V, D and J genes, CDR3 length, and insertions or deletions at six rearrangement sites were assigned. Clonotype counts were normalized to sorted cell number within each subset before computing true diversity and Gini coefficients with the tcR R package. Repertoire sharing was quantified using the overlap coefficient calculated on TCRB nucleotide sequences. Out-of-frame TCRB sequences from naive cells were analyzed to stand in for the pre-selection repertoire. Entries here come from immuneACCESS through TCRdb and include only in-frame sequences with V and J called. Some clones fail to appear in such tables; in the studies checked, an unresolved V gene covers under half of the shortfall, and the cause of the remainder is unknown. V, J and clone size derive from that table, while D and trimming were established from the DNA sequence. The sample records approximately 160,000 clones, 50% to 70% of which are singletons. Clones ranked in the top ten supply about 0.089% of the sample.

The CDR3 contains 11 residues, cysteine and phenylalanine counted. Only CDR3 DNA remains: 33 bases, in frame from the first base. The germline ends are 5 bases apart after V is trimmed by 4 bases and J by 7 bases. From each donor, a single peripheral blood sample of 100 to 150 mL on average was drawn into heparinised tubes. A BD FACSAria II and a panel including CD45RO, CCR7, CD25, CD127, CD95 and CD27 were used to sort naive, central memory, regulatory and stem cell-like memory CD4+ T cells. All sorted populations exceeded 95% purity. PBMCs were isolated immediately by Lymphoprep density gradient centrifugation and stained directly without culture. So that batch effects would be minimized, each experiment stained and sorted samples in pairs, pairing one healthy donor with one patient. Findings and caveats that apply to the study as a whole: Fewer insertions and more nucleotide deletions at VDJ recombination sites were observed in patients with type 1 diabetes, implying thymic rearrangement abnormalities. The naive, central memory and regulatory TCRB repertoires appeared to resemble one another more closely among patients than among healthy donors. Because small numbers of individuals were included in the HLA sub-analyses, any influence of HLA type on TCRB rearrangement was left unresolved. PCR may preferentially amplify shorter templates, but because patient and control samples were amplified and corrected together, any resulting skew would affect both groups equally. Sequencing cDNA rather than genomic DNA could over-represent highly expressing activated cells, although activation and CD3 levels did not differ between groups. In all four CD4+ subsets, TCRB CDR3 length was moderately but significantly shorter in type 1 diabetes patients.

The clonotype was recovered from a young man with type 1 diabetes. The chain is assembled from TRBV23-1 and TRBJ2-1, with no D gene named confidently. TRBV23-1 falls under the ORF class, with uncertain function. Material: naive CD4+ T cells from blood. The cell subset or site label, as the study defines it: true naive CD4+ T cells. The nucleotide sequence reads TGCGCCAGCAGTCTCCAGAATGAGCAGTTCTTC. It translates as CASSLQNEQFF.